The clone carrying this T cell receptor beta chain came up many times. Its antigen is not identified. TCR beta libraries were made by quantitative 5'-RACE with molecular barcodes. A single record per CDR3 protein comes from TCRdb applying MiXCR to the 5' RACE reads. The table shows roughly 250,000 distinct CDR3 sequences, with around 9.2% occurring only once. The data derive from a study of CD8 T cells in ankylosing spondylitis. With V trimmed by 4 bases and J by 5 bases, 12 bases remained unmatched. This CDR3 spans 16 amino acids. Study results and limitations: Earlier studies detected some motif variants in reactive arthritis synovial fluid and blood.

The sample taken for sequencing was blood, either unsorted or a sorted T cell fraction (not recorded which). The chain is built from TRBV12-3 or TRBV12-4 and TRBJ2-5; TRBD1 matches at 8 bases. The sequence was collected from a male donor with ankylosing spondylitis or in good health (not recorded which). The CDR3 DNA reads TGTGCCAGCAGTTCCTCTTTCGGACAGGGAGAGGAGACCCAGTACTTC. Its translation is CASSSSFGQGEETQYF.